This T cell receptor beta chain was recovered during a study of T cells in Graves' hyperthyroidism and ophthalmopathy. Study conclusions and caveats: Ophthalmopathy onset followed model prediction by a median around 6.6 months.

This clonotype has a count of ten or more. Antigen unknown. It was considered stable Graves' hyperthyroidism when ophthalmopathy did not progress within 18 months. Diagnosis rested on symptoms, serum thyroxine and TRAb, thyroid ultrasound, and orbital computed tomography. Researchers took RNA transcripts and amplified the TCR beta CDR3 regions from them. HTBI primers were employed in a first-round RT-PCR of the TCR CDR3. TCRdb analysed the multiplex PCR reads with MiXCR anew, one entry per CDR3 protein. The data show roughly 580,000 distinct CDR3 sequences, under 60% seen once. The TCR comes from a woman aged 18-35 years with Graves' hyperthyroidism. Sequenced: peripheral blood or thyroid tissue (not recorded which).

CDR3 nucleotide sequence: TGTGCCAGCAGCTTCCTCTCCGGACAGGGGGAATCACCCCTCCACTTT. It yields the protein CASSFLSGQGESPLHF. The chain couples TRBV7-9 to TRBJ1-6; 10 positions agree with TRBD1. The ends lost 3 bases at V and 10 bases at J; junction bases unmatched: 9. Germline V gives CDR1 SEHNR, CDR2 FQNEAQ (reference sequence). This CDR3 region has 16 residues. Filled out from reference TRBV7-9 and TRBJ1-6, the complete variable domain reads DTGVSQNPRHKITKRGQNVTFRCDPISEHNRLYWYRQTLGQGPEFLTYFQNEAQLEKSRLLSDRFSAERPKGSFSTLEIQRTEQGDSAMYLCASSFLSGQGESPLHFGNGTRLTVT.